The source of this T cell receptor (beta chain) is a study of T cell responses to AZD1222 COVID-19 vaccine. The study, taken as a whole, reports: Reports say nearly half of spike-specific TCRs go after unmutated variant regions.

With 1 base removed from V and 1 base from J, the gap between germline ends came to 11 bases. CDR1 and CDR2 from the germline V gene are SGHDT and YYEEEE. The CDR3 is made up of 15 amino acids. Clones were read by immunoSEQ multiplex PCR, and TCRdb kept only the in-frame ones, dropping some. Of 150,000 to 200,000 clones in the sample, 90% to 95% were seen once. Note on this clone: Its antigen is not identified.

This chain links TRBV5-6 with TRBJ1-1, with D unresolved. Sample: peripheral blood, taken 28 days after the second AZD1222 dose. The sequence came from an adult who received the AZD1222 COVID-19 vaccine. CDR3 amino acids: CASSLPQTRNTEAFF. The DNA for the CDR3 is TGTGCCAGCAGCTTGCCCCAAACCCGGAACACTGAAGCTTTCTTT.